The 14 T cell receptor beta chains presented below share a single source sample, sequenced in a study of cytomegalovirus exposure and HLA in healthy donors. Use of 60 Vbeta and 13 Jbeta primers characterized the PCR. Only in-frame clones appear in the TCRdb table, and some are missing; sequencing was by immunoSEQ multiplex PCR. The data contain 150,000 to 200,000 clones, around 80% of them seen just once; the ten biggest clones take up approximately 1%. The specimen was PBMCs. The receptors shown here come from a middle-aged woman in good health and CMV-seronegative.

V usage is TRBV2 and J usage is TRBJ1-2, with TRBD1 matching 9 bases. Germline V lookup: CDR1 SNHLY, CDR2 FYNNEI. The CDR3 covers 15 residues. The V gene end was trimmed by 6 bases and the J gene end by 1 base; junction bases not matched to a gene: 6. The CDR3 nucleotides read TGTGCCAGCAGGGGGCCGGACAGGGGTAACTATGGCTACACCTTC. This gives the protein CASRGPDRGNYGYTF.

This chain links TRBV4-1 with TRBJ2-7, with D possibly being TRBD2 (7 bases). V was cut by 4 bases and J by 5 bases, with 18 bases left in between. In germline, CDR1 is MGHRA, CDR2 YSYEKL. The CDR3 covers 15 residues. The CDR3 bases are TGCGCCAGCAGCCGAGAGGGAGGGGGACGGAACGAGCAGTACTTC. The encoded protein is CASSREGGGRNEQYF.

This rearrangement joins TRBV14 to TRBJ2-7; 8 bases align to TRBD2. Germline V gene sequence: CDR1 SGHDN, CDR2 FVKESK. The ends lost 3 bases at V and 5 bases at J; junction bases unmatched: 9. CDR3 size: 15 residues. CDR3: CASSQSGAGGDEQYF. CDR3 coding DNA: TGTGCCAGCAGCCAGTCCGGGGCGGGAGGAGACGAGCAGTACTTC.

V is TRBV6-6 and J is TRBJ2-2, with 7 positions matching TRBD1. The CDR3 runs to 13 residues. Germline CDR1 MNHNY, CDR2 SVGAGI (reference sequence). Trimming removed 8 bases from V and 2 bases from J; junction bases left unmatched: 2. Here the CDR3 reads CASRTGNTGELFF. The CDR3 region has the DNA TGTGCCAGCCGGACAGGCAACACCGGGGAGCTGTTTTTT.

On this clone: In the same sample, other DNA sequences code for this CDR3. V and J are TRBV18 and TRBJ1-5; the D gene is possibly TRBD1 (6 bases). Deletions cut 2 bases from V and 4 bases from J, with 12 bases between. CDR3 length: 15 residues. CDR1 KGHSH and CDR2 LQKENI come from the germline V gene. CDR3 in DNA: TGTGCCAGCTCACCAGGGCAGGGGACGAATCAGCCCCAGCATTTT. Amino acid sequence: CASSPGQGTNQPQHF.

The rearrangement uses TRBV7-8 and TRBJ1-2, with TRBD1 identical over 9 bases. Looked up from germline, CDR1 is SGHVS and CDR2 is FQNEAQ. The CDR3 has 14 amino acids. Trimming cost V 5 bases and J 6 bases; bases outside gene matches: 7. The CDR3 coding sequence is TGTGCCAGCAGCGGTGGGACAGGGCGGAATGGCTACACCTTC. Its protein is CASSGGTGRNGYTF.

The V gene is TRBV29-1, the J gene TRBJ2-1; 14 nucleotides agree with TRBD2. V was pared by 3 bases and J by 8 bases, with 6 bases of the junction left unmatched. The CDR3 totals 15 residues. Germline values: CDR1 SQVTM, CDR2 ANQGSEA. The DNA for the CDR3 is TGCAGCGTTGAGCCGGGACTAGCGGGAGTAGATGAGCAGTTCTTC. Its protein product is CSVEPGLAGVDEQFF.

This chain links TRBV7-9 with TRBJ1-2; D is unclear. The germline V and J ends were trimmed by 5 bases and 6 bases, with 13 bases remaining between them. Per germline, CDR1 SEHNR and CDR2 FQNEAQ (reference sequence). The CDR3 sequence is 13 residues long. CDR3 DNA sequence: TGTGCCAGCAGCCCCGTGTCCCGAGATGGCTACACCTTC. It codes for CASSPVSRDGYTF. Supplemented by reference TRBV7-9 and TRBJ1-2, the full variable domain reads DTGVSQNPRHKITKRGQNVTFRCDPISEHNRLYWYRQTLGQGPEFLTYFQNEAQLEKSRLLSDRFSAERPKGSFSTLEIQRTEQGDSAMYLCASSPVSRDGYTFGSGTRLTVV.

This clone was counted once. The rearrangement joins TRBV19 to TRBJ1-5; D might be TRBD1 (6 bases). CDR3 length: 14 residues. Trimming took 5 bases from V and 2 from J, leaving 10 bases between them. Germline V gene data show CDR1 as LNHDA and CDR2 as SQIVND (reference sequence). This CDR3 is CASSATGGNQPQHF. The CDR3 DNA reads TGTGCCAGTAGTGCGACAGGCGGCAATCAGCCCCAGCATTTT. Together with reference TRBV19 and TRBJ1-5, the CDR3 gives the full variable domain: DGGITQSPKYLFRKEGQNVTLSCEQNLNHDAMYWYRQDPGQGLRLIYYSQIVNDFQKGDIAEGYSVSREKKESFPLTVTSAQKNPTAFYLCASSATGGNQPQHFGDGTRLSIL.

The chain links TRBV7-2 to TRBJ2-5; 7 bases align to TRBD2. V lost 1 base and J lost 2; bases outside the gene matches: 4. The CDR3 has 15 amino acids. Germline-derived CDR1 and CDR2 are SGHTA and FQGNSA. The CDR3 is CASSLGGGSQETQYF. CDR3 bases: TGTGCCAGCAGCTTAGGGGGGGGGTCACAAGAGACCCAGTACTTC.

The chain carries TRBV25-1 and TRBJ2-3; 7 bases are shared with TRBD2. Germline CDR1 is MGHDK and CDR2 is SYGVNS. The CDR3 has 14 amino acids. V lost 3 bases to trimming and J lost 2 bases; unmatched junction nucleotides: 2. The CDR3 DNA reads as TGTGCCAGCAGTGACGGGGGGAACACAGATACGCAGTATTTT. Residues: CASSDGGNTDTQYF.

The V gene is TRBV6-1, the J gene TRBJ1-2; D gene ambiguous. This CDR3 contains 13 residues. V shed 2 bases and J shed 6 bases, with 10 bases lying between them. In germline, CDR1 is MNHNS, CDR2 SASEGT. CDR3 amino acids: CASSEQVMDGYTF. The CDR3 region has the DNA TGTGCCAGCAGTGAACAGGTCATGGATGGCTACACCTTC.

The V gene is TRBV19, the J gene TRBJ1-2; D gene unclear. The V gene lost 6 bases and the J gene lost 3 bases, with 5 bases spanning the gap. CDR1 is LNHDA and CDR2 is SQIVND in the germline V gene (reference sequence). The CDR3 is 11 amino acids. CDR3 region: CASRDYYGYTF. The CDR3 DNA sequence: TGTGCCAGTAGGGACTACTATGGCTACACCTTC.

This chain uses TRBV6-5 with TRBJ2-2; TRBD2 is a possible D gene (6 bases). The germline gives CDR1 MNHEY, CDR2 SVGAGI. Trimming cost V 10 bases and J 4 bases, with 13 bases left between them. The CDR3 is 13 residues long. CDR3: CATAREVTGELFF. The CDR3 nucleotides are TGTGCCACTGCAAGGGAGGTCACCGGGGAGCTGTTTTTT.